This entry describes one T cell receptor beta chain. This record belongs to a study of blood T cell repertoires in COVID-19. For the study at large: Specimens from acute and convalescent COVID-19 originated in the United States, Italy and Spain.

CDR1 and CDR2 from the germline V gene are KGHSH and LQKENI. This CDR3 comprises 14 residues. The V gene end was trimmed by 4 bases and the J gene end by 1 base; junction bases not matched to a gene: 3. Source study methods: Quantification of nucleated cells was approximated via reference gene primer amplification. Generated by immunoSEQ multiplex PCR, the TCRdb table keeps only in-frame clones and is missing some. V, J and clone size reflect that table, while D and trimming were determined from the DNA. The table lists around 340,000 clones, 83% of them singletons. The chain employs TRBV18 and TRBJ1-1; 7 nucleotides line up with TRBD1. The sample comprised peripheral blood. The receptor's source is a man aged 25-45 years with active or convalescent COVID-19. The CDR3 loop reads CASSRGQQNTEAFF. The CDR3 DNA is TGTGCCAGCTCACGGGGACAGCAGAACACTGAAGCTTTCTTT.